Below, 23 T cell receptor beta chains from the same sample are listed, as sequenced in a study of circulating and synovial CD4+ cells in juvenile arthritis. Profiled with immunoSEQ multiplex PCR; TCRdb holds only in-frame clones, not every one. The data show over 30,000 clones, about 95% seen once. The sample consisted of CD4+ T cells from blood. Every receptor here comes from a human donor with juvenile idiopathic arthritis.

The genes are TRBV9 and TRBJ2-5; D might be TRBD1 (6 bases). Deletions cut 1 base from V and 4 bases from J, with 11 bases between. The CDR3 length is 14 residues. Looked up from germline, CDR1 is SGDLS and CDR2 is YYNGEE. The CDR3, as DNA: TGTGCCAGCAGCGTACAGGGGTCGAGAGAGACCCAGTACTTC. It codes for CASSVQGSRETQYF.

This chain links TRBV5-5 with TRBJ2-3; a weak D match, TRBD2 (6 bases). The V gene lost 2 bases and the J gene lost 2 bases, with 9 bases spanning the gap. The CDR3 has 14 amino acids. Per the germline V gene, CDR1 is SGHKS and CDR2 is YYEKEE (reference sequence). CDR3 DNA sequence: TGTGCCAGCAGCTTTGAGCGGGCCACAGATACGCAGTATTTT. Residues: CASSFERATDTQYF.

This clone was recorded only once. V is TRBV7-2 and J is TRBJ2-5; TRBD1 matches 9 bases. V shed 5 bases and J 4 bases; nucleotides not matched to a gene: 8. The CDR3 runs to 15 residues. CDR1 and CDR2 from the germline V gene are SGHTA and FQGNSA. The CDR3 loop is CASSLGQGRRETQYF. DNA of the CDR3: TGTGCCAGCAGCCTGGGACAGGGCCGTCGAGAGACCCAGTACTTC.

V usage is TRBV2 and J usage is TRBJ2-7, with D perhaps matching TRBD1 (5 bases). The CDR3 totals 14 residues. Trimming left V 0 bases short and J 4 bases short, with 10 bases between. Per the germline V gene, CDR1 is SNHLY and CDR2 is FYNNEI. CDR3 sequence: CASSEARVLYEQYF. As DNA, the CDR3 is TGTGCCAGCAGTGAAGCCAGGGTGCTATACGAGCAGTACTTC. Filled out from reference TRBV2 and TRBJ2-7, the complete variable domain reads EPEVTQTPSHQVTQMGQEVILRCVPISNHLYFYWYRQILGQKVEFLVSFYNNEISEKSEIFDDQFSVERPDGSNFTLKIRSTKLEDSAMYFCASSEARVLYEQYFGPGTRLTVT.

The chain recombines TRBV5-4 with TRBJ2-3, with TRBD2 matching over 9 bases. Germline assignment: CDR1 SGHNT and CDR2 YYREEE (reference sequence). CDR3 length: 17 amino acids. The ends lost 5 bases at V and 4 bases at J; junction bases unmatched: 14. The DNA for the CDR3 is TGTGCCAGCAGTCCTAATAGCGGGAGAGGTGGGGCAGATACGCAGTATTTT. Amino acid sequence: CASSPNSGRGGADTQYF.

To note about this clone: At one of its ends the junction is not consistent with the germline gene, which may arise from a read error. At the DNA level, this CDR3 is encoded by other sequences in the same sample as well. This chain uses TRBV19 with TRBJ1-6; 7 bases agree with TRBD1. This CDR3 spans 18 amino acids. Germline V gives CDR1 LNHDA, CDR2 SQIVND (reference sequence). The CDR3 DNA follows: TGTGCCAGTAGTTTTGACAGGGCGATAAGCTCCTATAATTCCCCCCTCCACTTT. It yields the protein CASSFDRAISSYNSPLHF. The entire variable domain, with the rest obtained from reference TRBV19 and TRBJ1-6, is as follows: DGGITQSPKYLFRKEGQNVTLSCEQNLNHDAMYWYRQDPGQGLRLIYYSQIVNDFQKGDIAEGYSVSREKKESFPLTVTSAQKNPTAFYLCASSFDRAISSYNSPLHFGNGTRLTVT.

The count of this clone is one. V and J are TRBV11-2 and TRBJ2-2; a weak D match, TRBD1 (6 bases). V was shortened by 2 bases and J by 1 base, with 11 bases between the two germline ends. This CDR3 is built from 16 residues. The V gene's germline CDR1 is SGHAT and CDR2 FQNNGV. This chain's CDR3 is CASSLHPGQNTGELFF. CDR3 bases: TGTGCCAGCAGCTTACATCCGGGACAGAACACCGGGGAGCTGTTTTTT.

This clone showed up just once. J is TRBJ2-5 and V is TRBV15; D is perhaps TRBD1 (5 bases). The CDR3 has 14 residues. Germline V lookup: CDR1 LNHNV, CDR2 YYDKDF (reference sequence). V was clipped by 9 bases and J by 0 bases, with 14 bases between them. The CDR3 sequence: CATKRDSDQETQYF. Here the CDR3 DNA reads TGTGCCACGAAAAGAGACAGTGACCAAGAGACCCAGTACTTC.

The chain joins TRBV28 to TRBJ1-2; no definite D call. Germline V gives CDR1 MDHEN, CDR2 SYDVKM. The CDR3 contains 14 residues. The germline V and J ends were trimmed by 7 bases and 3 bases, with 15 bases remaining between them. CDR3 amino acids: CASIDADRYYGYTF. The DNA of the CDR3 is TGTGCCAGCATTGATGCGGATCGGTACTATGGCTACACCTTC.

The chain carries TRBV7-9 and TRBJ2-7; TRBD1 aligns across 7 bases. This CDR3 region has 15 residues. CDR1 is SEHNR, CDR2 FQNEAQ, per germline (reference sequence). V shed 1 base and J 3 bases; nucleotides not matched to a gene: 6. The CDR3: CASSLVEAGGYEQYF. The CDR3 DNA is TGTGCCAGCAGCTTAGTCGAAGCAGGGGGCTACGAGCAGTACTTC.

This chain links TRBV11-3 with TRBJ2-7, with D perhaps matching TRBD2 (5 bases). The CDR3 extends over 12 amino acids. Germline V lookup: CDR1 SGHNT, CDR2 YENEEA. V lost 5 bases, J lost 6 bases, and 11 bases lay in between. Written as DNA, the CDR3 is TGTGCCAGCAGCGGGAGAAATGGCGAGCAGTACTTC. Its protein product is CASSGRNGEQYF. Variable domain in full (rest from reference TRBV11-3 and TRBJ2-7): EAGVVQSPRYKIIEKKQPVAFWCNPISGHNTLYWYLQNLGQGPELLIRYENEEAVDDSQLPKDRFSAERLKGVDSTLKIQPAELGDSAVYLCASSGRNGEQYFGPGTRLTVT.

This rearrangement joins TRBV6-6 to TRBJ1-1, with 11 bases lining up with TRBD1. CDR1 and CDR2 from the germline V gene are MNHNY and SVGAGI (reference sequence). CDR3 size: 15 residues. Germline trimming cut 2 bases from V and 2 bases from J; bases unmatched to any gene: 1. The CDR3 DNA sequence: TGTGCCAGCAGTTACGGGACAGGGGGAAACACTGAAGCTTTCTTT. Its translation: CASSYGTGGNTEAFF.

The V call is TRBV7-9, the J call TRBJ1-1; 7 nucleotides agree with TRBD1. V dropped 10 bases and J dropped 11; count of bases not matched to a gene: 13. The CDR3 extends over 12 amino acids. Germline CDR1 SEHNR, CDR2 FQNEAQ (reference sequence). The CDR3 loop reads CAIGRVSGGAFF. CDR3 DNA: TGTGCCATAGGCCGGGTTTCAGGGGGGGCTTTCTTT.

The V call is TRBV6-1, the J call TRBJ1-1; no reliable D call. CDR3 length: 13 amino acids. CDR1 is MNHNS and CDR2 is SASEGT in the germline V gene. Trimming removed 4 bases from V and 6 bases from J, with 12 bases in between. CDR3 in DNA: TGTGCCAGCAGTGTCACTTCGGGGTCTGAAGCTTTCTTT. This encodes CASSVTSGSEAFF.

The chain uses TRBV7-9 and TRBJ1-6, with TRBD1 identical over 7 bases. Germline CDR1 reads SEHNR; CDR2 reads FQNEAQ (reference sequence). The CDR3 is 16 amino acids. J lost 10 bases, V lost 4 bases, and 13 bases had no gene match. The CDR3 DNA reads TGTGCCAGCAGCTCGTACACACCAGGGGGAGGATCACCCCTCCACTTT. It encodes CASSSYTPGGGSPLHF.

This chain joins TRBV11-2 and TRBJ2-3; 10 bases match TRBD1. With V trimmed by 5 bases and J by 4 bases, 18 bases remained unmatched. The length of the CDR3 is 19 residues. CDR1 and CDR2 (germline): SGHAT, FQNNGV. The CDR3 DNA reads as TGTGCCAGCAGCCCGCGCGATCCGGGACAGGGGTTTCGGCCAGATACGCAGTATTTT. Encoded protein: CASSPRDPGQGFRPDTQYF.

The rearrangement joins TRBV7-9 to TRBJ1-2; 8 nucleotides align to TRBD1. With V trimmed by 10 bases and J by 2 bases, 9 bases remained unmatched. The CDR3 is 14 residues long. Looked up from germline, CDR1 is SEHNR and CDR2 is FQNEAQ (reference sequence). Here the CDR3 reads CATTGGSFNYGYTF. In nucleotides, the CDR3 is TGTGCCACCACAGGGGGAAGCTTCAACTATGGCTACACCTTC.

This clone was seen once. Distinct nucleotide sequences in the sample also encode this CDR3. The chain has TRBV10-2 and TRBJ1-1; TRBD1 matches at 11 bases. Losses at the gene ends were 8 bases for V and 6 bases for J; bases not matched to a gene: 5. The CDR3 is 13 amino acids. The germline V gene encodes CDR1 WSHSY and CDR2 SAAADI. CDR3 bases: TGCGCCAGCGGACAGGGGGCGCGCGCTGAAGCTTTCTTT. This gives the protein CASGQGARAEAFF.

The rearrangement uses TRBV18 and TRBJ1-4; 9 bases align to TRBD1. The CDR3 covers 16 residues. The junction had 12 bases not matched to a gene; V was cut back by 2 bases and J by 11 bases. Germline-derived CDR1 and CDR2 are KGHSH and LQKENI. The CDR3 DNA reads as TGTGCCAGCTCACCAACATCCCCGGGACAGGGAGTGAAACTGTTTTTT. Amino acids: CASSPTSPGQGVKLFF.

V usage is TRBV10-2 and J usage is TRBJ1-4; no clear D gene. There are 23 residues in the CDR3. V dropped 0 bases and J dropped 0 bases, with 29 bases sitting between them. Germline CDR1 reads WSHSY; CDR2 reads SAAADI. The chain's CDR3 is CASSESPRPREAGGDPTNEKLFF. The CDR3 DNA follows: TGCGCCAGCAGTGAGTCACCCCGGCCTCGCGAGGCCGGAGGCGATCCAACTAATGAAAAACTGTTTTTT.

The gene calls are TRBV6-5 and TRBJ1-5; D gene uncertain. Germline values: CDR1 MNHEY, CDR2 SVGAGI. The germline V and J ends were trimmed by 0 bases and 6 bases, with 6 bases remaining between them. The CDR3 totals 13 residues. CDR3 nucleotide sequence: TGTGCCAGCAGTTACTCCCCGTCTCAGCCCCAGCATTTT. Protein: CASSYSPSQPQHF.

This clone was recorded only once. The chain joins TRBV7-2 to TRBJ2-3, with TRBD1 matching over 10 bases. The CDR3 length is 15 residues. Losses at the gene ends were 5 bases for V and 7 bases for J; bases not matched to a gene: 9. Germline V lookup: CDR1 SGHTA, CDR2 FQGNSA. This chain's CDR3 is CASSRGTGVPNTQYF. CDR3 nucleotide sequence: TGTGCCAGCAGCCGCGGGACAGGGGTACCAAATACGCAGTATTTT.

The chain links TRBV7-9 to TRBJ2-1, with 7 bases matching TRBD1. The J segment lost 4 bases and the V segment lost 1 base, leaving 7 bases of the junction unmatched. The CDR3 runs to 16 residues. Germline V gene sequence: CDR1 SEHNR, CDR2 FQNEAQ (reference sequence). In DNA form, the CDR3 reads TGTGCCAGCAGCTTAGGAGACAGGGACCTTTACAATGAGCAGTTCTTC. Translation: CASSLGDRDLYNEQFF.